These 26 T cell receptor beta chains came from one sample sequenced in a study of T cells in Graves' hyperthyroidism and ophthalmopathy. Template material for amplifying TCR beta CDR3 regions consisted of RNA transcripts. With the HTBI primer set, the TCR CDR3 went through a first round of RT-PCR. TCRdb reprocessed the multiplex PCR reads with MiXCR, giving one entry per CDR3 protein. The table has 350,000 or so distinct CDR3 sequences, around 18% seen once; the top ten hold 15% to 17%. The material sequenced was blood. All receptors derive from a woman in her 40s with Graves' ophthalmopathy.

On this clonotype itself: A clone one base away is much larger, so this may be a read error. The chain uses TRBV2 and TRBJ2-5, with TRBD2 matching over 14 bases. The CDR3 has 16 amino acids. Germline V lookup: CDR1 SNHLY, CDR2 FYNNEI. The CDR3 DNA reads as TGTGCCAGCAGTGACTCCGGACTAGCGGGAGGAGAGACCCTGTACTTC. This encodes CASSDSGLAGGETLYF.

This clonotype was seen many times. The J gene is TRBJ1-1, the V gene TRBV6-5, with 8 bases lining up with TRBD1. The junction had 3 bases not matched to a gene; V was cut back by 4 bases and J by 5 bases. The length of the CDR3 is 13 residues. Germline assignment: CDR1 MNHEY and CDR2 SVGAGI. For the CDR3, the DNA is TGTGCCAGCAGTTCGGGACAGGAAACTGAAGCTTTCTTT. Encoded protein: CASSSGQETEAFF.

This clonotype has at least ten counts. The chain has TRBV13 and TRBJ1-5; 12 positions agree with TRBD1. The CDR3 runs 17 residues. Germline V gene data show CDR1 as PRHDT and CDR2 as FYEKMQ (reference sequence). Trimming at V came to 4 bases and at J to 3 bases, leaving 7 bases not matched to a gene. The CDR3 sequence: CASSSTGTGGINQPQHF. CDR3 nucleotides: TGTGCCAGCAGCTCAACCGGGACAGGGGGCATCAATCAGCCCCAGCATTTT.

The genes are TRBV6-2 or TRBV6-3 and TRBJ2-6; possible D gene TRBD1, 5 bases. Trimming cost V 7 bases and J 0 bases, with 13 bases left between them. The V gene's germline CDR1 is MNHEY and CDR2 SVGEGT. The CDR3 covers 16 residues. CDR3 in DNA: TGTGCCAGCATTACAGGCACGATCTCTGGGGCCAACGTCCTGACTTTC. Translating gives CASITGTISGANVLTF.

The rearrangement joins TRBV12-3 or TRBV12-4 to TRBJ1-1; no reliable D call. This CDR3 has 12 amino acids. V gave up 3 bases and J gave up 5 bases, with 7 bases separating them. CDR3 sequence: CASSFGKTEAFF. DNA for the CDR3: TGTGCCAGCAGTTTCGGAAAAACTGAAGCTTTCTTT.

As regards this clonotype: The junction does not match germline at one end; this may be a read error. The V gene is TRBV6-5, the J gene TRBJ1-3; D is ambiguous. Germline CDR1 is MNHEY and CDR2 is SVGAGI. This CDR3 has 14 residues. In DNA form, the CDR3 reads TGTGCCAGCAGTTACAAGGGAACTGGAAACACCATATTTTTT. Protein product: CASSYKGTGNTIFF.

This clonotype was seen many times. The chain combines TRBV10-3 with TRBJ1-2; weak D call: TRBD1 (6 bases). Per germline, CDR1 ENHRY and CDR2 SYGVKD. This CDR3 has 13 residues. V was pared by 5 bases and J by 5 bases, with 12 bases between. As DNA, the CDR3 is TGTGCCATCAGTCGGGACAAGAAATATGGCTACACCTTC. It specifies CAISRDKKYGYTF.

In its sample, this clonotype was seen many times. This chain joins TRBV6-1 and TRBJ2-3; TRBD2 agrees at 7 bases. The CDR3 is 14 amino acids. V was pared by 6 bases and J by 0 bases, with 3 bases of the junction left unmatched. Germline V gene data show CDR1 as MNHNS and CDR2 as SASEGT. CDR3 DNA sequence: TGTGCCAGCAGGAGCGGGGTTAGCACAGATACGCAGTATTTT. Protein: CASRSGVSTDTQYF.

This clonotype has at least ten counts. The chain employs TRBV20-1 and TRBJ2-2; TRBD2 aligns across 9 bases. The germline gives CDR1 DFQATT, CDR2 SNEGSKA (reference sequence). Unmatched junction bases numbered 4, after V lost 1 base and J lost 4 bases. CDR3 length: 15 amino acids. As DNA, the CDR3 is TGCAGTGCTAGAGGAAGAGCGGGAGGCACCGGGGAGCTGTTTTTT. As protein: CSARGRAGGTGELFF.

This clonotype was recorded many times. V usage is TRBV2 and J usage is TRBJ1-2; possible D gene TRBD1, 5 bases. This CDR3 has 14 amino acids. V lost 7 bases and J lost 8, with 20 bases in between. Germline values: CDR1 SNHLY, CDR2 FYNNEI. The CDR3 DNA reads TGTGCCAGCATACGATCAGGGAGTATTGAAGGCTACACCTTC. As protein: CASIRSGSIEGYTF.

This clonotype was seen many times. V and J are TRBV5-1 and TRBJ2-2, with TRBD1 identical over 7 bases. The CDR3 has 15 residues. The J segment lost 4 bases and the V segment lost 3 bases, leaving 6 bases of the junction unmatched. The germline V gene has CDR1 SGHRS and CDR2 YFSETQ. The CDR3 nucleotides are TGCGCCAGCAGCTACCGGGACAGACTCACCGGGGAGCTGTTTTTT. Its translation: CASSYRDRLTGELFF.

This clonotype was observed many times. The V call is TRBV5-6, the J call TRBJ2-7; 7 bases line up with TRBD2. In germline, CDR1 is SGHDT, CDR2 YYEEEE. The V and J ends lost 4 bases and 2 bases, in that order; junction bases with no gene match: 12. This CDR3 region has 16 residues. Here the CDR3 reads CASSPFSAGLTYEQYF. CDR3 DNA sequence: TGTGCCAGCAGCCCTTTCTCAGCGGGGTTAACCTACGAGCAGTACTTC.

The rearrangement links TRBV12-3 or TRBV12-4 to TRBJ2-7; either TRBD1 or TRBD2 may fit D (5 bases each). Trimming took 3 bases from V and 5 from J, leaving 11 bases between them. The CDR3 sequence is 13 residues long. CDR3 DNA: TGTGCCAGCAGTTTTGAGGGGAGACACGAGCAGTACTTC. Translated, it gives CASSFEGRHEQYF.

The gene calls are TRBV12-5 and TRBJ1-5, with TRBD1 matching over 7 bases. Germline V gene sequence: CDR1 LGHNT, CDR2 FRNRAP. The CDR3 has 18 residues. V was clipped by 6 bases and J by 0 bases; unmatched bases: 14. The CDR3 is CASGVSWAGGPSNQPQHF. Written as DNA, the CDR3 is TGTGCTAGTGGCGTCTCCTGGGCAGGGGGACCTAGCAATCAGCCCCAGCATTTT.

In this sample, this clonotype turned up many times. The rearrangement links TRBV29-1 to TRBJ1-1; TRBD1 might be the D (5 bases). V lost 7 bases, J lost 0 bases, and 15 bases lay in between. The CDR3 contains 14 residues. Germline V CDR1 and CDR2: SQVTM, ANQGSEA. The CDR3 region has the DNA TGCAGCGCCGGAAACAGGTTAATGAACACTGAAGCTTTCTTT. Residues: CSAGNRLMNTEAFF. Complete variable domain (other parts from reference TRBV29-1 and TRBJ1-1): SAVISQKPSRDICQRGTSLTIQCQVDSQVTMMFWYRQQPGQSLTLIATANQGSEATYESGFVIDKFPISRPNLTFSTLTVSNMSPEDSSIYLCSAGNRLMNTEAFFGQGTRLTVV.

The rearrangement links TRBV12-3 or TRBV12-4 to TRBJ1-1; 9 nucleotides align to TRBD1. Losses at the gene ends were 4 bases for V and 7 bases for J; bases not matched to a gene: 4. The CDR3 sequence is 13 residues long. The CDR3 sequence is CASSSGTGNEAFF. The CDR3 DNA is TGTGCCAGCAGTTCCGGGACAGGGAATGAAGCTTTCTTT.

A note on this clonotype: The junction differs from germline at one of its ends, possibly a read error. The chain carries TRBV11-2 and TRBJ2-5; TRBD1 is a possible D gene (7 bases). CDR1 and CDR2 (germline): SGHAT, FQNNGV. This CDR3 region has 15 residues. CDR3 amino acids: CASSFGGQTQETQYF. The DNA for the CDR3 is TGTGCCAGCAGCTTCGGGGGACAGACACAAGAGACACAGTACTTC. The whole variable domain, remainder taken from reference TRBV11-2 and TRBJ2-5, is EAGVAQSPRYKIIEKRQSVAFWCNPISGHATLYWYQQILGQGPKLLIQFQNNGVVDDSQLPKDRFSAERLKGVDSTLKIQPAKLEDSAVYLCASSFGGQTQETQYFGPGTRLLVL.

This clonotype was detected ten times or more. The chain carries TRBV18 and TRBJ2-5; TRBD2 matches at 7 bases. The V gene's germline CDR1 is KGHSH and CDR2 LQKENI. There are 15 residues in the CDR3. V lost 8 bases to trimming and J lost 2 bases; unmatched junction nucleotides: 11. The CDR3 nucleotides are TGTGCCAGCCGTACTTCCGGGGGGATACAAGAGACCCAGTACTTC. Encoded protein: CASRTSGGIQETQYF.

A note on this clonotype: A much larger clone lies a single base off, so this may be a read error. The conserved phenylalanine or tryptophan is not found at the CDR3 terminus, so this likely reflects a read error. The chain uses TRBV19 and TRBJ2-2, with unresolved D. The germline V and J ends were trimmed by 7 bases and 4 bases, with 7 bases remaining between them. Germline CDR1 LNHDA, CDR2 SQIVND (reference sequence). The CDR3 is 12 amino acids. CDR3 sequence (DNA): TGTGCCAGTAACCGCCGCACCGGGGAGCTGTTTCTT. This encodes CASNRRTGELFL.

At least ten counts were recorded for this clonotype. This chain links TRBV15 with TRBJ2-7; unclear D gene. This CDR3 is built from 15 residues. Per germline, CDR1 LNHNV and CDR2 YYDKDF (reference sequence). The ends were cut back, 0 bases at V and 2 bases at J, with 11 bases in the middle. The CDR3 loop is CATSRDQGRTYEQYF. Here the CDR3 DNA reads TGTGCCACCAGCAGAGATCAAGGAAGGACCTACGAGCAGTACTTC.

This clonotype has at least ten counts. This sequence joins TRBV13 and TRBJ2-7; the match to TRBD1 covers 11 bases. Per germline, CDR1 PRHDT and CDR2 FYEKMQ (reference sequence). V lost 5 bases and J lost 5; bases outside the gene matches: 8. This CDR3 spans 15 amino acids. CDR3: CASSIRTGGGHEQYF. The CDR3, as DNA: TGTGCCAGCAGCATAAGGACAGGGGGCGGACACGAGCAGTACTTC.

This clonotype was detected many times. The J gene is TRBJ2-7, the V gene TRBV12-3 or TRBV12-4, with D tentatively TRBD1 or TRBD2 (5 bases each). V was shortened by 7 bases and J by 8 bases, with 12 bases between the two germline ends. The CDR3 runs 11 residues. Here the CDR3 reads CASTTKGQQYF. The CDR3, as DNA: TGTGCCAGCACTACAAAGGGACAGCAGTACTTC.

This clonotype has ten or more counts. The chain is built from TRBV30 and TRBJ2-1; possible D gene TRBD1, 6 bases. The CDR3 is 11 amino acids. Deletions cut 4 bases from V and 5 bases from J, with 6 bases between. CDR1 and CDR2 from the germline V gene are GTSNPN and SVGIG (reference sequence). The CDR3 sequence: CAWNRDNEQFF. In DNA form, the CDR3 reads TGTGCCTGGAACAGGGACAATGAGCAGTTCTTC.

This clonotype was seen a few times. The rearrangement joins TRBV4-1 to TRBJ1-2; perhaps TRBD1 as D (5 bases). The CDR3 has 15 residues. V was trimmed by 1 base and J by 6 bases, leaving 15 bases between them. Germline CDR1 MGHRA, CDR2 YSYEKL. The CDR3 sequence: CASSQAMGEEDGYTF. The CDR3 region has the DNA TGCGCCAGCAGCCAAGCTATGGGGGAGGAAGATGGCTACACCTTC.

In its sample, this clonotype was seen many times. For the CDR3, the DNA is TGTGCCAGCAGTATAGGTTTGTCGGTTCAGCCCCAGCATTTT. Translating it yields CASSIGLSVQPQHF. The rearrangement links TRBV2 to TRBJ1-5; unclear D gene. This CDR3 contains 14 residues. The V gene lost 5 bases and the J gene lost 6 bases, with 14 bases spanning the gap. In germline, CDR1 is SNHLY, CDR2 FYNNEI.

This clonotype was counted ten times or more. The chain carries TRBV27 and TRBJ2-7; D ambiguous. Germline lookup yields CDR1 MNHEY and CDR2 SMNVEV (reference sequence). This CDR3 contains 13 residues. Trimming removed 7 bases at V and 0 bases at J, with 10 bases between. The CDR3 nucleotides are TGTGCCAGCAAAGACTCAGACTCCTACGAGCAGTACTTC. It is translated as CASKDSDSYEQYF.